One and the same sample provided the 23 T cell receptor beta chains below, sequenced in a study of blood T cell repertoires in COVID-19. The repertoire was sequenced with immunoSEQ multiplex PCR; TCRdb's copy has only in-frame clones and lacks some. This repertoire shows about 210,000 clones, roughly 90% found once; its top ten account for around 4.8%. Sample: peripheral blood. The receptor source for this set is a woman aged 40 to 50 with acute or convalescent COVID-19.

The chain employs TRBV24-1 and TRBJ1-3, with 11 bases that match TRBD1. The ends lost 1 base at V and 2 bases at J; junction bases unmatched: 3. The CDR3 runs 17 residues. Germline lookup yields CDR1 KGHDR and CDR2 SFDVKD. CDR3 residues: CATSDLGGQGAGNTIYF. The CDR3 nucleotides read TGTGCCACCAGTGATTTAGGGGGACAGGGGGCTGGAAACACCATATATTTT.

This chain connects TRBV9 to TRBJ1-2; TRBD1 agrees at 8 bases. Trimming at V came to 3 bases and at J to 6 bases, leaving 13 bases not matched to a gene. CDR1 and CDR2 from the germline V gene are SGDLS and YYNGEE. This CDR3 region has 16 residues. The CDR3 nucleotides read TGTGCCAGCAGCGCCGAGGGGGCAGGGGGCGCGAATGGCTACACCTTC. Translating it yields CASSAEGAGGANGYTF.

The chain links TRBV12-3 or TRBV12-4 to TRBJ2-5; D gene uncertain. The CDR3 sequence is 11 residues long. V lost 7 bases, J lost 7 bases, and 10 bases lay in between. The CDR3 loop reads CASTSDATQYF. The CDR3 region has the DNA TGTGCCAGCACCAGCGACGCGACCCAGTACTTC.

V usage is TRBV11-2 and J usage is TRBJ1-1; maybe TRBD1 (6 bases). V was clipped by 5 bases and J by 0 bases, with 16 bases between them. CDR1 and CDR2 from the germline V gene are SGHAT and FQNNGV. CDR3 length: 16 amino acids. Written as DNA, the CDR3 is TGTGCCAGCAGCCAACTTCAGGGGCGTCTGAACACTGAAGCTTTCTTT. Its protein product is CASSQLQGRLNTEAFF.

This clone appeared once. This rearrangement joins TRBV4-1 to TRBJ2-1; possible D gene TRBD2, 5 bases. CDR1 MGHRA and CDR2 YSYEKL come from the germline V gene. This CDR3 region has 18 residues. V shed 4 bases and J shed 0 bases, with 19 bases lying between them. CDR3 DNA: TGCGCCAGCAGCCGGAGGTCCACCGTTCTTCTCTCCTACAATGAGCAGTTCTTC. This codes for CASSRRSTVLLSYNEQFF.

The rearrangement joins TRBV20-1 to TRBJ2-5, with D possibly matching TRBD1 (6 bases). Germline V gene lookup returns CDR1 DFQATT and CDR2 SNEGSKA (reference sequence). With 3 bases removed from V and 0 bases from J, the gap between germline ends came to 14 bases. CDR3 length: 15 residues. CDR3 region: CSASGPQGDQETQYF. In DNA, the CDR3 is TGCAGTGCTAGTGGTCCACAGGGAGACCAAGAGACCCAGTACTTC.

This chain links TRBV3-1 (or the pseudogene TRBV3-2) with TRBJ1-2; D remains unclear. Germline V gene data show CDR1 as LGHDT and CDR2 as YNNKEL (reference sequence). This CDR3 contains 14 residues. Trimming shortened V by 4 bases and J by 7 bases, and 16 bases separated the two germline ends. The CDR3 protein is CASSPETRGSGYTF. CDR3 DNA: TGTGCCAGCAGCCCCGAGACGCGGGGATCTGGCTACACCTTC.

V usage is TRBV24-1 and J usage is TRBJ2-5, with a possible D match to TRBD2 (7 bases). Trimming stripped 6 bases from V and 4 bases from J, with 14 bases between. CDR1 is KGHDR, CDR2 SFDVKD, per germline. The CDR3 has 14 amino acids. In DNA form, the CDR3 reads TGTGCCACCAGTTCCGGGGGCGGGGGAGAGACCCAGTACTTC. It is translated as CATSSGGGGETQYF.

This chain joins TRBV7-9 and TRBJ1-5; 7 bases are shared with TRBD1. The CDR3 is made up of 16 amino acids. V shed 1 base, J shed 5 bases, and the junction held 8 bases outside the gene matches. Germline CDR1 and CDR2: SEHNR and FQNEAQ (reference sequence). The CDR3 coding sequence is TGTGCCAGCAGCTTAGGGAGGGGGCGCGTTGATCAGCCCCAGCATTTT. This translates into CASSLGRGRVDQPQHF.

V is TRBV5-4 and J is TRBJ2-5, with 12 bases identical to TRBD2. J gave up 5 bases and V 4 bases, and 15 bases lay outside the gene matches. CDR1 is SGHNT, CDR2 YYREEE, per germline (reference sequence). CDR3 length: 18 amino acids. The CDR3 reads CASSQRLAGVVFEETQYF. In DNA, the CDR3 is TGTGCCAGCAGCCAACGACTAGCGGGGGTCGTCTTTGAGGAGACCCAGTACTTC.

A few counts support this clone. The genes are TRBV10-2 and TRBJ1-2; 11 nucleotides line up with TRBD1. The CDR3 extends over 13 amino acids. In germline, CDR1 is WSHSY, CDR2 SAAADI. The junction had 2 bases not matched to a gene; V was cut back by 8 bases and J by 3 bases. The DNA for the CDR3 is TGCGCCAGCCGGACAGGGGGCGACTATGGCTACACCTTC. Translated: CASRTGGDYGYTF.

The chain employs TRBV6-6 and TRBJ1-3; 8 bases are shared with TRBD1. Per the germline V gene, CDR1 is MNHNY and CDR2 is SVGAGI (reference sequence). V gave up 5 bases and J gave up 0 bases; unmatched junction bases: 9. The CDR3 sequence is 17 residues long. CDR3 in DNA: TGTGCCAGCAGTCCCGGGACAGGATTGTCCTCTGGAAACACCATATATTTT. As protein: CASSPGTGLSSGNTIYF.

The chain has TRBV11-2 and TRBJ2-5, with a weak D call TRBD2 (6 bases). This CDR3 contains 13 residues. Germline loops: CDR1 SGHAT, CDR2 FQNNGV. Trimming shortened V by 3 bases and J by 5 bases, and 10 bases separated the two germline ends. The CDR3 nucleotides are TGTGCCAGCAGCTTGGGAGGACCGGAGACCCAGTACTTC. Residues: CASSLGGPETQYF.

CDR3 in amino acids: CSVETDRAYGYTF. CDR3 bases: TGCAGCGTTGAAACCGACAGGGCCTATGGCTACACCTTC. The chain joins TRBV29-1 to TRBJ1-2; 7 bases agree with TRBD1. J gave up 4 bases and V 2 bases, and 4 bases lay outside the gene matches. The germline V gene has CDR1 SQVTM and CDR2 ANQGSEA. The CDR3 has 13 residues.

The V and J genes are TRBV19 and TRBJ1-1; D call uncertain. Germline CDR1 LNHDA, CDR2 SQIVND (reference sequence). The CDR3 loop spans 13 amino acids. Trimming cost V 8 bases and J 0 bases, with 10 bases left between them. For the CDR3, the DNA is TGTGCCAGTGGCCGGACTATGAACACTGAAGCTTTCTTT. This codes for CASGRTMNTEAFF.

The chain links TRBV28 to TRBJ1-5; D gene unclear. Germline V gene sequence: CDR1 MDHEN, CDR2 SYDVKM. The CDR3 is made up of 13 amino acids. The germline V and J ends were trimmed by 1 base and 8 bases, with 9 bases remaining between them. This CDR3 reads CASSLSGGKPQHF. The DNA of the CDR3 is TGTGCCAGCAGTTTATCCGGAGGGAAGCCCCAGCATTTT.

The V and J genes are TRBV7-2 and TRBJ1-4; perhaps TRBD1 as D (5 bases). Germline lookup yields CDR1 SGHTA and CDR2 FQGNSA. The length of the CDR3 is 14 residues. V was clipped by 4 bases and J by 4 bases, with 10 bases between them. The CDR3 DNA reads TGTGCCAGCAGCTACCAGGGTGGTAATGAAAAACTGTTTTTT. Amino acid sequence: CASSYQGGNEKLFF.

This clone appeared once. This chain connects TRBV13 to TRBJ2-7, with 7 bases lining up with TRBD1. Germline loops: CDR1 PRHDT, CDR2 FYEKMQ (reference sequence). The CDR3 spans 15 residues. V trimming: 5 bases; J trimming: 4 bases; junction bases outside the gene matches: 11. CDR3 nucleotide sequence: TGTGCCAGCAGCAGACTACAGGGGCTATGGTACGAGCAGTACGTC. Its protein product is CASSRLQGLWYEQYV.

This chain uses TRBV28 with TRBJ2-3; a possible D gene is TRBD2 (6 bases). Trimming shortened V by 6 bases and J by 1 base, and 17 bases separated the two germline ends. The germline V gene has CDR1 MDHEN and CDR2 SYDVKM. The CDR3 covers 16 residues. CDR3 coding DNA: TGTGCCAGCAGAGAGGGATCGGGACTGGGCACAGATACGCAGTATTTT. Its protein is CASREGSGLGTDTQYF.

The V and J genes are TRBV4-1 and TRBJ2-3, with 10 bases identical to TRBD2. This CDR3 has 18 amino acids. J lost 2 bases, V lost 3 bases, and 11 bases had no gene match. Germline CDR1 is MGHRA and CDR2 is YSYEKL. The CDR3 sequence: CASSQYHKRGGNTDTQYF. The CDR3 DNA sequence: TGCGCCAGCAGCCAGTACCATAAGCGGGGGGGGAACACAGATACGCAGTATTTT.

In nucleotides, the CDR3 is TGTGCCGTGGGGGGGTGGATGAGCACAGATACGCAGTATTTT. It translates to CAVGGWMSTDTQYF. The rearrangement links TRBV2 to TRBJ2-3, with 7 bases that match TRBD2. This CDR3 comprises 14 residues. CDR1 is SNHLY and CDR2 is FYNNEI in the germline V gene. V lost 11 bases and J lost 0; bases outside the gene matches: 8.

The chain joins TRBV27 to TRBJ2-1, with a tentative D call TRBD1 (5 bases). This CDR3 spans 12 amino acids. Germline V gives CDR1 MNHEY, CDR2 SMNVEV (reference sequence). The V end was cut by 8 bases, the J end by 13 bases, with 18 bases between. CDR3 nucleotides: TGTGCCAGCGGGGATAACAGGTCGGGTCAGTTCTTC. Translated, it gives CASGDNRSGQFF.

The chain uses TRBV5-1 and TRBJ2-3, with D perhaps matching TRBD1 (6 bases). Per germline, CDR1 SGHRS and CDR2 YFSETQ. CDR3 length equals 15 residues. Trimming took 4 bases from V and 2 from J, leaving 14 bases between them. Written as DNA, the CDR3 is TGCGCCAGCAGCGCCGGACAGTTAACCACAGATACGCAGTATTTT. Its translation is CASSAGQLTTDTQYF. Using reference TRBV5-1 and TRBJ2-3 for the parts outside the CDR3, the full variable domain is KAGVTQTPRYLIKTRGQQVTLSCSPISGHRSVSWYQQTPGQGLQFLFEYFSETQRNKGNFPGRFSGRQFSNSRSEMNVSTLELGDSALYLCASSAGQLTTDTQYFGPGTRLTVL.